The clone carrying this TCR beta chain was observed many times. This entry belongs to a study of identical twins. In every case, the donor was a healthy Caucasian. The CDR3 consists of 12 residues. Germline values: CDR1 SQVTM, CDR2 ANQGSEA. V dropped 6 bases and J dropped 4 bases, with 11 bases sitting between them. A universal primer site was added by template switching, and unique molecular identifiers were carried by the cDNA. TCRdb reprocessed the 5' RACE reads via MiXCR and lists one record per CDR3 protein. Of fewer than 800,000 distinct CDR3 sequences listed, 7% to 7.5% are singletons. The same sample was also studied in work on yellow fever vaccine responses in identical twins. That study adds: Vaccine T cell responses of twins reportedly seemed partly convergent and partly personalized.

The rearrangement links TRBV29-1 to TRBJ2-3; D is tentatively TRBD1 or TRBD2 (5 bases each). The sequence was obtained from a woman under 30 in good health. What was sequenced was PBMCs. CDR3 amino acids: CSVDGTPDTQYF. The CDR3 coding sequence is TGCAGCGTCGATGGGACCCCAGATACGCAGTATTTT.